This T cell receptor beta chain emerged from a study of OX40 agonist ivuxolimab in advanced cancers. Study findings and constraints: In the 0.1-3.0 mg/kg groups, partial responders showed among the lowest expansion.

The CDR3 has 14 residues. V dropped 1 base and J dropped 6; count of bases not matched to a gene: 4. Germline-derived CDR1 and CDR2 are SGHTA and FQGNSA. Of note for this clone: The antigen remains undetermined.

Assay: immunoSEQ multiplex PCR; the TCRdb copy retains only in-frame clones and omits some. The sample has under 100,000 clones, roughly 80% seen once. Sequenced here: CD4+ or CD8+ T cells sorted from blood, sampled in a trial of the OX40 agonist ivuxolimab. V and J are TRBV7-2 and TRBJ2-3; 7 bases agree with TRBD2. The TCR comes from an adult with an advanced solid tumor such as melanoma, head and neck, liver or kidney cancer. CDR3 amino acids: CASSLGLARDTQYF. CDR3 DNA: TGTGCCAGCAGCTTAGGACTAGCTAGGGATACGCAGTATTTT. The full variable domain, with the rest looked up from reference TRBV7-2 and TRBJ2-3, is GAGVSQSPSNKVTEKGKDVELRCDPISGHTALYWYRQSLGQGLEFLIYFQGNSAPDKSGLPSDRFSAERTGGSVSTLTIQRTQQEDSAVYLCASSLGLARDTQYFGPGTRLTVL.